This T cell receptor (beta chain) was obtained from a study of blood T cell repertoires in COVID-19. As for the study in general: Donors in the United States, Italy and Spain gave samples during acute or convalescent COVID-19.

Participant ages covered about 18 to 100 years across 24 US areas. In the study's own analysis: Estimated nucleated cell counts came from reference gene primer amplification. The assay was immunoSEQ multiplex PCR, and TCRdb's table has in-frame clones only and misses some. V and J calls and clone size follow that table, whereas D and trimming were derived from the DNA. The table shows more than 200,000 clones, with about 87% occurring only once. CDR1 SEHNR and CDR2 FQNEAQ come from the germline V gene (reference sequence). With V trimmed by 4 bases and J by 5 bases, 19 bases remained unmatched. This CDR3 is 18 amino acids long.

This clonotype originated in a woman between 25 and 40 years old who had been exposed to COVID-19. The specimen sequenced was PBMCs or T cells enriched from blood (not recorded which). The chain employs TRBV7-9 and TRBJ1-1, with 7 bases that match TRBD1. This CDR3 reads CASSYTRDSFLSYTEAFF. The CDR3 nucleotides read TGTGCCAGCAGCTACACCCGGGACAGCTTTCTTTCTTATACTGAAGCTTTCTTT. Full variable domain (rest looked up from reference TRBV7-9 and TRBJ1-1): DTGVSQNPRHKITKRGQNVTFRCDPISEHNRLYWYRQTLGQGPEFLTYFQNEAQLEKSRLLSDRFSAERPKGSFSTLEIQRTEQGDSAMYLCASSYTRDSFLSYTEAFFGQGTRLTVV.